The 5 T cell receptor beta chains presented below share a single source sample, sequenced in a study of blood T cells in healthy people across ages. Primers used in a second PCR of about 7 to 12 cycles were a sample-barcoded 5' primer and a J-beta primer mix. From the 5' RACE reads, TCRdb called clonotypes with MiXCR, one entry per CDR3 protein. The table shows around 1,500,000 distinct CDR3 sequences, with about 30% occurring only once. Sequencing was done on a sample of blood. These TCRs come from a woman aged 25 to 45 in good health.

The chain uses TRBV3-1 and TRBJ2-5; 8 positions agree with TRBD2. CDR1 is LGHDT, CDR2 YNNKEL, per germline (reference sequence). The CDR3 loop spans 15 amino acids. Trimming took 5 bases from V and 0 from J; bases not matched to a gene: 5. CDR3 nucleotides: TGTGCCAGCAGCTTCTGGACTAGCCACCAAGAGACCCAGTACTTC. Amino acid sequence: CASSFWTSHQETQYF.

This clonotype was observed a handful of times. The chain links TRBV28 to TRBJ2-2; the match to TRBD1 covers 8 bases. Germline V gene lookup returns CDR1 MDHEN and CDR2 SYDVKM. This CDR3 has 14 residues. V was clipped by 6 bases and J by 6 bases; unmatched bases: 6. The CDR3 region is CASSSRQGPGELFF. The DNA for the CDR3 is TGTGCCAGCAGCTCCCGACAGGGGCCCGGGGAGCTGTTTTTT. Drawing the rest from reference TRBV28 and TRBJ2-2, the complete variable domain is DVKVTQSSRYLVKRTGEKVFLECVQDMDHENMFWYRQDPGLGLRLIYFSYDVKMKEKGDIPEGYSVSREKKERFSLILESASTNQTSMYLCASSSRQGPGELFFGEGSRLTVL.

The CDR3 loop is CASSRTGGISYEQYF. The CDR3 coding sequence is TGCGCCAGCAGCCGGACAGGGGGCATCTCCTACGAGCAGTACTTC. The chain has TRBV5-1 and TRBJ2-7; 11 bases map to TRBD1. Looked up from germline, CDR1 is SGHRS and CDR2 is YFSETQ. The V gene end was trimmed by 4 bases and the J gene end by 0 bases; junction bases not matched to a gene: 3. This CDR3 comprises 15 residues.

The rearrangement links TRBV5-4 to TRBJ2-5, with 7 bases identical to TRBD2. Germline V lookup: CDR1 SGHNT, CDR2 YYREEE (reference sequence). The CDR3 runs 15 residues. Germline trimming cut 1 base from V and 11 bases from J; bases unmatched to any gene: 14. DNA for the CDR3: TGTGCCAGCAGCTTGACCAGCGGGGCTGCAAATGAGCAGTACTTC. It yields the protein CASSLTSGAANEQYF.

On this clonotype itself: A much larger clonotype is one base distant, so this may be a read error. CDR3 in amino acids: CSVTSYRTVYEQYF. In nucleotides, the CDR3 is TGCAGTGTTACATCTTATAGGACAGTCTACGAGCAGTACTTC. This chain connects TRBV20-1 to TRBJ2-7, with a possible D match to TRBD1 (6 bases). The V gene lost 7 bases and the J gene lost 3 bases, with 19 bases spanning the gap. The CDR3 covers 14 residues. The germline V gene encodes CDR1 DFQATT and CDR2 SNEGSKA (reference sequence).